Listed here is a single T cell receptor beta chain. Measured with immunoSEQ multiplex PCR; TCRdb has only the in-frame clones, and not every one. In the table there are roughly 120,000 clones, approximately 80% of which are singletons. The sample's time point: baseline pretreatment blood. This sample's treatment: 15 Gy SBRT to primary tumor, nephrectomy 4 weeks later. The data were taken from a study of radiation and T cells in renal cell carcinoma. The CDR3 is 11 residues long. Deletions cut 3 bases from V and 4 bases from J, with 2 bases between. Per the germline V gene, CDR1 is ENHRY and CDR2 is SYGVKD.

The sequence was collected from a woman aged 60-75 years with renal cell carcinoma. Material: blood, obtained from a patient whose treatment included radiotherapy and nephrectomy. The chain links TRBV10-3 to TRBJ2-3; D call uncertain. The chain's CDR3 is CAISDSDTQYF. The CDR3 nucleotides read TGTGCCATCAGTGATTCAGATACGCAGTATTTT.